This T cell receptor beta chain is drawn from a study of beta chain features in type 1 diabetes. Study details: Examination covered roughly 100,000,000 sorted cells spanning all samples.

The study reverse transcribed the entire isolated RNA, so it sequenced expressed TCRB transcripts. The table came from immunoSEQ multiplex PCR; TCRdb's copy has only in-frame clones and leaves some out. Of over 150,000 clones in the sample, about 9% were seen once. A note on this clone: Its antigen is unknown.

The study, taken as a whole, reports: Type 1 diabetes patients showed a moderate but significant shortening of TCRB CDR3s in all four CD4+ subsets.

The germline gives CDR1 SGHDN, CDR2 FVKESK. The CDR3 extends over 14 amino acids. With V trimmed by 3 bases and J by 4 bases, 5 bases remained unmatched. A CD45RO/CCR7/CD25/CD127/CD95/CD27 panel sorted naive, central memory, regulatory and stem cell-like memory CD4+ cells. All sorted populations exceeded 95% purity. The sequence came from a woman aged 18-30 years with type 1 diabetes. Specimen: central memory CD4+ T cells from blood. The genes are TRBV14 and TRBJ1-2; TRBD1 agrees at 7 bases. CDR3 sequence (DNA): TGTGCCAGCAGCCACCGGGACAGTTTCTATGGCTACACCTTC. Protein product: CASSHRDSFYGYTF.